The next 23 T cell receptor beta chains were all read from a single sample in a study of T cell responses to AZD1222 COVID-19 vaccine. The protocol was immunoSEQ multiplex PCR, while the TCRdb copy is restricted to in-frame clones and leaves out a portion. The table lists around 140,000 clones, roughly 88% of them singletons. The sequencing used peripheral blood, collected on day 0 of AZD1222 vaccination. These TCRs come from an adult in good health.

This chain uses TRBV3-1 (or the pseudogene TRBV3-2) with TRBJ2-5; D perhaps matches TRBD1 (6 bases). V was shortened by 1 base and J by 2 bases, with 11 bases between the two germline ends. CDR1 and CDR2 (germline): LGHDT, YNNKEL (reference sequence). This CDR3 spans 15 amino acids. The CDR3 nucleotides read TGTGCCAGCAGCCAAGTGCTCGGACAGCAAGAGACCCAGTACTTC. This encodes CASSQVLGQQETQYF.

This chain connects TRBV3-1 (or the pseudogene TRBV3-2) to TRBJ2-1; 11 positions agree with TRBD2. V lost 2 bases and J lost 3; bases outside the gene matches: 3. The V gene's germline CDR1 is LGHDT and CDR2 YNNKEL (reference sequence). The CDR3 is made up of 16 amino acids. The CDR3 nucleotides are TGTGCCAGCAGCCAAAGACTAGCGGGGTTCTACAATGAGCAGTTCTTC. Amino acids: CASSQRLAGFYNEQFF.

The chain carries TRBV5-6 and TRBJ2-2; the match to TRBD2 covers 11 bases. This CDR3 comprises 18 residues. Germline V gene lookup returns CDR1 SGHDT and CDR2 YYEEEE. Trimming removed 4 bases from V and 0 bases from J; junction bases left unmatched: 8. The CDR3 reads CASSGGLADVTNTGELFF. The CDR3 nucleotides read TGTGCCAGCAGCGGGGGACTAGCGGACGTCACGAACACCGGGGAGCTGTTTTTT.

The chain carries TRBV3-1 (or the pseudogene TRBV3-2) and TRBJ1-3, with 7 bases matching TRBD1. The CDR3 covers 15 residues. CDR1 and CDR2 from the germline V gene are LGHDT and YNNKEL (reference sequence). The V and J ends lost 5 bases and 3 bases, in that order; junction bases with no gene match: 7. The CDR3 bases are TGTGCCAGCAGCTTCGGACAGGCTCGTGGAAACACCATATATTTT. Translating gives CASSFGQARGNTIYF.

In this sample, this clone turned up a few times. The chain joins TRBV3-1 (or the pseudogene TRBV3-2) to TRBJ2-7; weak D call: TRBD1 (6 bases). The CDR3 extends over 16 amino acids. Germline values: CDR1 LGHDT, CDR2 YNNKEL (reference sequence). V dropped 6 bases and J dropped 3 bases, with 21 bases sitting between them. The CDR3 sequence is CASSPSDSLTFYEQYF. CDR3 DNA: TGTGCCAGCAGTCCGTCGGACAGCTTAACCTTCTACGAGCAGTACTTC.

The chain couples TRBV5-8 to TRBJ2-4; 12 nucleotides line up with TRBD2. The CDR3 totals 16 residues. Trimming cost V 9 bases and J 9 bases; bases outside gene matches: 16. The germline V gene encodes CDR1 SGHTS and CDR2 YDEGEE. The DNA of the CDR3 is TGTGCCACCTTATCCCGACTAGCGGGAGCATCCAGCATTCAGTACTTC. Amino acids: CATLSRLAGASSIQYF.

This clone was counted a few times. V usage is TRBV5-4 and J usage is TRBJ1-1, with no clear D. CDR3 length equals 11 residues. Deletions cut 1 base from V and 7 bases from J, with 5 bases between. Germline V CDR1 and CDR2: SGHNT, YYREEE (reference sequence). The CDR3 reads CASSLNNEAFF. The CDR3 DNA sequence: TGTGCCAGCAGCTTGAATAATGAAGCTTTCTTT.

The chain is built from TRBV5-1 and TRBJ2-5, with TRBD2 as a possible D gene (6 bases). CDR3 size: 14 residues. Trimming cost V 7 bases and J 2 bases, with 15 bases left between them. CDR1 and CDR2 from the germline V gene are SGHRS and YFSETQ. CDR3 in amino acids: CASQTGEGQETQYF. CDR3 in DNA: TGCGCCAGCCAGACGGGGGAAGGGCAAGAGACCCAGTACTTC.

The chain joins TRBV14 to TRBJ2-7; maybe TRBD2 (6 bases). The CDR3 is 16 residues long. V lost 1 base and J lost 0, with 13 bases in between. The V gene's germline CDR1 is SGHDN and CDR2 FVKESK. The CDR3 sequence is CASSQVLLASSYEQYF. Written as DNA, the CDR3 is TGTGCCAGCAGCCAAGTTTTACTAGCAAGCTCCTACGAGCAGTACTTC. The entire variable domain, with the rest obtained from reference TRBV14 and TRBJ2-7, is as follows: EAGVTQFPSHSVIEKGQTVTLRCDPISGHDNLYWYRRVMGKEIKFLLHFVKESKQDESGMPNNRFLAERTGGTYSTLKVQPAELEDSGVYFCASSQVLLASSYEQYFGPGTRLTVT.

The CDR3 here is CASSQGIDRASGNTIYF. DNA for the CDR3: TGTGCCAGCAGCCAAGGGATTGACAGGGCGAGTGGAAACACCATATATTTT. The J gene is TRBJ1-3, the V gene TRBV4-2, with 7 positions matching TRBD1. CDR1 is LGHNA and CDR2 is YNFKEQ in the germline V gene. The V segment lost 1 base and the J segment 3 bases; nucleotides outside the gene matches: 9. This CDR3 contains 17 residues.

The gene calls are TRBV3-1 (or the pseudogene TRBV3-2) and TRBJ1-2, with 8 bases fitting TRBD1. The CDR3 runs 15 residues. The germline gives CDR1 LGHDT, CDR2 YNNKEL (reference sequence). V trimming: 1 base; J trimming: 7 bases; junction bases outside the gene matches: 8. CDR3 sequence (DNA): TGTGCCAGCAGCCAAGTTGTCCAGGGGGCAGGTGGCTACACCTTC. Translation: CASSQVVQGAGGYTF.

This chain uses TRBV15 with TRBJ2-5; TRBD2 matches 13 bases. This CDR3 contains 15 residues. In germline, CDR1 is LNHNV, CDR2 YYDKDF (reference sequence). The trim removed 4 bases at V and 3 bases at J, leaving 2 bases unmatched. Written as DNA, the CDR3 is TGTGCCACCAGCACCGGGACTAGCGGGGAAGAGACCCAGTACTTC. This codes for CATSTGTSGEETQYF.

This clone has only a few counts. CDR3 loop: CATGQENSPLHF. For the CDR3, the DNA is TGTGCCACGGGACAGGAAAATTCACCCCTCCACTTT. J is TRBJ1-6 and V is TRBV10-3; 8 bases match TRBD1. After removal of 10 bases from V and 7 bases from J, the junction contained 3 bases not matched to a gene. The CDR3 length is 12 residues. CDR1 is ENHRY and CDR2 is SYGVKD in the germline V gene.

The V gene is TRBV7-5, the J gene TRBJ1-1; the table's D gene call, TRBD1, was not cross checked with the DNA. TRBV7-5 is designated a pseudogene. The CDR3 is made up of 13 amino acids. CDR3 protein: CARSSPDTLQAFF. As DNA, the CDR3 is TGTGCCAGAAGCTCCCCGGACACCCTGCAGGCTTTCTTT.

The genes are TRBV7-2 and TRBJ1-6; 8 bases line up with TRBD1. This CDR3 has 16 residues. The V gene end was trimmed by 2 bases and the J gene end by 7 bases; junction bases not matched to a gene: 7. The germline gives CDR1 SGHTA, CDR2 FQGNSA. The CDR3 sequence is CASSLYLGQANSPLHF. The CDR3 bases are TGTGCCAGCAGCTTATATCTGGGACAGGCAAATTCACCCCTCCACTTT.

There are a few counts of this clone. This chain links TRBV18 with TRBJ1-2, with 8 bases fitting TRBD1. The length of the CDR3 is 12 residues. Looked up from germline, CDR1 is KGHSH and CDR2 is LQKENI. V shed 4 bases, J shed 8 bases, and the junction held 3 bases outside the gene matches. The CDR3 DNA follows: TGTGCCAGCTCACGCGACAGGGGCGGCTACACCTTC. Amino acid sequence: CASSRDRGGYTF.

The V call is TRBV7-9, the J call TRBJ2-5, with D maybe TRBD2 (6 bases). The germline V and J ends were trimmed by 5 bases and 0 bases, with 19 bases remaining between them. The CDR3 extends over 17 amino acids. Per the germline V gene, CDR1 is SEHNR and CDR2 is FQNEAQ (reference sequence). CDR3 protein: CASSRREAGGYQETQYF. CDR3 sequence (DNA): TGTGCCAGCAGCCGCCGGGAAGCTGGGGGGTACCAAGAGACCCAGTACTTC.

This CDR3 reads CASSPVGDRDSSPLHF. Here the CDR3 DNA reads TGTGCCAGCTCACCAGTAGGGGACAGGGACAGTTCACCCCTCCACTTT. V usage is TRBV18 and J usage is TRBJ1-6; 9 nucleotides agree with TRBD1. Germline trimming cut 2 bases from V and 9 bases from J; bases unmatched to any gene: 8. Per the germline V gene, CDR1 is KGHSH and CDR2 is LQKENI. This CDR3 has 16 amino acids.

The V and J genes are TRBV5-6 and TRBJ2-7; 11 nucleotides line up with TRBD1. Trimming at V came to 3 bases and at J to 3 bases, leaving 2 bases not matched to a gene. Germline assignment: CDR1 SGHDT and CDR2 YYEEEE. The CDR3 is made up of 14 amino acids. CDR3 loop: CASSWGQGDYEQYF. CDR3 sequence (DNA): TGTGCCAGCAGCTGGGGACAGGGGGACTACGAGCAGTACTTC.

The chain is built from TRBV30 and TRBJ1-1; maybe TRBD1 (5 bases). Germline lookup yields CDR1 GTSNPN and CDR2 SVGIG (reference sequence). CDR3 length equals 17 residues. V gave up 2 bases and J gave up 0 bases, with 19 bases separating them. CDR3 nucleotide sequence: TGTGCCTGGAGTAGTGGGAACGGGGGAGGCATGAACACTGAAGCTTTCTTT. Protein product: CAWSSGNGGGMNTEAFF.

The chain combines TRBV9 with TRBJ1-6; no firm D call. Per germline, CDR1 SGDLS and CDR2 YYNGEE. The CDR3 length is 14 residues. Trimming took 4 bases from V and 7 from J, leaving 12 bases between them. The CDR3 reads CASSPPTPNSPLHF. CDR3 sequence (DNA): TGTGCCAGCAGCCCCCCTACCCCAAATTCACCCCTCCACTTT. Drawing the rest from reference TRBV9 and TRBJ1-6, the complete variable domain is DSGVTQTPKHLITATGQRVTLRCSPRSGDLSVYWYQQSLDQGLQFLIQYYNGEERAKGNILERFSAQQFPDLHSELNLSSLELGDSALYFCASSPPTPNSPLHFGNGTRLTVT.

The V call is TRBV28, the J call TRBJ1-2; D gene ambiguous. The germline V and J ends were trimmed by 6 bases and 7 bases, with 18 bases remaining between them. The CDR3 length is 14 residues. Germline assignment: CDR1 MDHEN and CDR2 SYDVKM. For the CDR3, the DNA is TGTGCCAGCAGCCCCGGTGGGTATGGAAGTGGCTACACCTTC. This codes for CASSPGGYGSGYTF.

This clone has just a few counts. V gene TRBV6-6 combines with J gene TRBJ2-7; D is unresolved. Trimming took 2 bases from V and 5 from J, leaving 7 bases between them. Germline values: CDR1 MNHNY, CDR2 SVGAGI (reference sequence). There are 12 residues in the CDR3. This CDR3 is CASSYQDNEQYF. The CDR3 coding sequence is TGTGCCAGCAGTTACCAAGACAACGAGCAGTACTTC.